What follows are 14 T cell receptor beta chains derived from one specimen sequenced in a study of cytomegalovirus exposure and HLA in healthy donors. The PCR was carried out with 60 Vbeta primers and 13 Jbeta primers. The repertoire was sequenced with immunoSEQ multiplex PCR; TCRdb's copy has only in-frame clones and lacks some. The sample consists of 100,000 or so clones, 76% of them appearing once. Source material: PBMCs. These receptors came from a young man in good health and CMV-seropositive.

J is TRBJ1-3 and V is TRBV5-8, with D hard to call. Trimming took off 1 base at V and 0 bases at J, with 8 bases between the two ends. This CDR3 region has 15 residues. Germline V gene lookup returns CDR1 SGHTS and CDR2 YDEGEE. CDR3 protein: CASSLRGDSGNTIYF. The CDR3 DNA reads TGTGCCAGCAGCTTGCGGGGAGACTCTGGAAACACCATATATTTT. The complete variable domain, with remaining parts taken from reference TRBV5-8 and TRBJ1-3, reads EAGVTQSPTHLIKTRGQQATLRCSPISGHTSVYWYQQALGLGLQFLLWYDEGEERNRGNFPPRFSGRQFPNYSSELNVNALELEDSALYLCASSLRGDSGNTIYFGEGSWLTVV.

The gene calls are TRBV9 and TRBJ2-5; 10 bases align to TRBD1. V dropped 4 bases and J dropped 6; count of bases not matched to a gene: 6. The CDR3 is 14 amino acids. Germline V gene sequence: CDR1 SGDLS, CDR2 YYNGEE. The CDR3 nucleotides read TGTGCCAGCAGCCCCGGGACAGGGGCTAAGACCCAGTACTTC. Amino acids: CASSPGTGAKTQYF.

This clone has more than one count but fewer than ten. The chain links TRBV5-6 to TRBJ1-1; D may be TRBD1 (5 bases). Trimming left V 1 base short and J 5 bases short, with 12 bases between. Germline V CDR1 and CDR2: SGHDT, YYEEEE. The CDR3 contains 14 residues. The CDR3 loop reads CASSLIGRVTEAFF. The CDR3 DNA is TGTGCCAGCAGCTTGATCGGCAGGGTTACTGAAGCTTTCTTT.

CDR3 DNA sequence: TGTGCCAGCAGTTCACAGGGGAGCGTGCAGCCCCAGCATTTT. It is translated as CASSSQGSVQPQHF. J is TRBJ1-5 and V is TRBV28; TRBD1 agrees at 7 bases. This CDR3 contains 14 residues. The germline CDR1 and CDR2 sequences are MDHEN and SYDVKM. The J segment lost 7 bases and the V segment lost 4 bases, leaving 7 bases of the junction unmatched.

The J gene is TRBJ1-1, the V gene TRBV18; 8 bases match TRBD1. V shed 6 bases and J 8 bases; nucleotides not matched to a gene: 5. The germline V gene encodes CDR1 KGHSH and CDR2 LQKENI. This CDR3 has 12 amino acids. DNA of the CDR3: TGTGCCAGCTCTACAGGGGGACCCGAAGCTTTCTTT. Amino acids: CASSTGGPEAFF.

V is TRBV5-6 and J is TRBJ1-1; no clear D gene. There are 13 residues in the CDR3. V was pared by 0 bases and J by 0 bases, with 3 bases between. The germline CDR1 and CDR2 sequences are SGHDT and YYEEEE. The CDR3 DNA reads as TGTGCCAGCAGCTTGGTAATGAACACTGAAGCTTTCTTT. It translates to CASSLVMNTEAFF.

The chain employs TRBV6-1 and TRBJ1-1; D call uncertain. The CDR3 contains 14 residues. Germline CDR1 MNHNS, CDR2 SASEGT. The V end lost 10 bases, the J end lost 1 base, and 16 bases lay between the germline ends. The CDR3 region has the DNA TGTGCCATCCCCCCGACACTGAAGAACACTGAAGCTTTCTTT. It encodes CAIPPTLKNTEAFF.

J is TRBJ1-2 and V is TRBV30; TRBD1 matches at 9 bases. The germline gives CDR1 GTSNPN, CDR2 SVGIG (reference sequence). The CDR3 runs to 14 residues. The junction had 8 bases not matched to a gene; V was cut back by 1 base and J by 8 bases. DNA of the CDR3: TGTGCCTGGAGTGCCCTACAGGGGGCGCACGGCTACACCTTC. Encoded protein: CAWSALQGAHGYTF.

This clone came up a few times. The chain carries TRBV5-1 and TRBJ1-1; 8 bases align to TRBD1. After removal of 5 bases from V and 5 bases from J, the junction contained 5 bases not matched to a gene. Germline V gene sequence: CDR1 SGHRS, CDR2 YFSETQ. This CDR3 is built from 13 residues. CDR3 in amino acids: CASRPQGGTEAFF. The CDR3 nucleotides read TGCGCCAGCAGACCACAGGGGGGAACTGAAGCTTTCTTT.

The CDR3 sequence: CASSLVGGGGEQFF. The CDR3 DNA reads as TGTGCCAGCAGCTTGGTGGGGGGAGGTGGTGAGCAGTTCTTC. The chain joins TRBV5-6 to TRBJ2-1, with D possibly matching TRBD2 (6 bases). Germline CDR1 reads SGHDT; CDR2 reads YYEEEE. The CDR3 has 14 amino acids. Trimming shortened V by 0 bases and J by 9 bases, and 13 bases separated the two germline ends.

The CDR3 spells CASSTTRQGAGYGYTF. CDR3 in DNA: TGTGCCAGTAGTACCACCCGTCAGGGGGCAGGCTATGGCTACACCTTC. The V call is TRBV19, the J call TRBJ1-2; 8 positions match TRBD1. Germline lookup yields CDR1 LNHDA and CDR2 SQIVND (reference sequence). This CDR3 is 16 amino acids long. The J segment lost 4 bases and the V segment lost 4 bases, leaving 11 bases of the junction unmatched.

The CDR3 DNA is TGTGCCAGCAGGCTCGCAGGAGGCCTTAATTCACCCCTCCACTTT. This gives the protein CASRLAGGLNSPLHF. This chain joins TRBV6-5 and TRBJ1-6; D remains unclear. The V gene's germline CDR1 is MNHEY and CDR2 SVGAGI. The V end was cut by 6 bases, the J end by 6 bases, with 15 bases between. This CDR3 has 15 residues.

This clone was detected a few times. The rearrangement joins TRBV7-8 to TRBJ1-4; D possibly corresponds to TRBD1 (5 bases). Trimming took off 5 bases at V and 8 bases at J, with 21 bases between the two ends. The CDR3 sequence is 16 residues long. Germline V gene data show CDR1 as SGHVS and CDR2 as FQNEAQ. The CDR3 here is CASSLNGRPAGEKLFF. DNA for the CDR3: TGTGCCAGCAGCCTGAATGGGCGACCCGCAGGGGAAAAACTGTTTTTT. The full variable domain, rest sourced from reference TRBV7-8 and TRBJ1-4, is GAGVSQSPRYKVAKRGQDVALRCDPISGHVSLFWYQQALGQGPEFLTYFQNEAQLDKSGLPSDRFFAERPEGSVSTLKIQRTQQEDSAVYLCASSLNGRPAGEKLFFGSGTQLSVL.

This clone was observed once. The chain joins TRBV4-1 to TRBJ2-1, with 8 bases identical to TRBD1. This CDR3 has 15 residues. Trimming took 6 bases from V and 0 from J; bases not matched to a gene: 4. The V gene's germline CDR1 is MGHRA and CDR2 YSYEKL. The CDR3 sequence is CASSRQGSSYNEQFF. CDR3 DNA: TGCGCCAGCAGTCGACAGGGGAGCTCCTACAATGAGCAGTTCTTC.